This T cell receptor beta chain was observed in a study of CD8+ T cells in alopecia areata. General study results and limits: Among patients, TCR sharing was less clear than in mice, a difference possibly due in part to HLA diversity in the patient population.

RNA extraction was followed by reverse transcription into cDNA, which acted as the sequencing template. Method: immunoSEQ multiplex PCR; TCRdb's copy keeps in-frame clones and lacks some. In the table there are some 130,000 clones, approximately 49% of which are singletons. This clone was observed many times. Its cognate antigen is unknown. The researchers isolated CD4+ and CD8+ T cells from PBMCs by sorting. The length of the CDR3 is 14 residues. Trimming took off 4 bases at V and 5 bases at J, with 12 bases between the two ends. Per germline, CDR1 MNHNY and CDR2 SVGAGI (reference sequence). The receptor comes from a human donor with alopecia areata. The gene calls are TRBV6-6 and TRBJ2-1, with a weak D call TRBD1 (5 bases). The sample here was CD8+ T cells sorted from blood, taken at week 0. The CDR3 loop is CASSSRGSDNEQFF. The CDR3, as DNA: TGTGCCAGCAGTTCTAGGGGATCTGACAATGAGCAGTTCTTC.